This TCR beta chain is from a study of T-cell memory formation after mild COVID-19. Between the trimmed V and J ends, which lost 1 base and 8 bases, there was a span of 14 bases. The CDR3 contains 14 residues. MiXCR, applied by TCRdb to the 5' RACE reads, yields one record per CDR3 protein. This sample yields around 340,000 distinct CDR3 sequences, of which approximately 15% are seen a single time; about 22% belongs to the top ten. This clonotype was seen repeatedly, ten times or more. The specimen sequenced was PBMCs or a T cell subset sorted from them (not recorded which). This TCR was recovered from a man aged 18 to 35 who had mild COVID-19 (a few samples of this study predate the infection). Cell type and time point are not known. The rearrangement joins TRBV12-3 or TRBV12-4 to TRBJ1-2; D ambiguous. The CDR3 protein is CASSLGRPIQGYTF. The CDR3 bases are TGTGCCAGCAGTTTAGGGCGCCCCATTCAAGGCTACACCTTC.